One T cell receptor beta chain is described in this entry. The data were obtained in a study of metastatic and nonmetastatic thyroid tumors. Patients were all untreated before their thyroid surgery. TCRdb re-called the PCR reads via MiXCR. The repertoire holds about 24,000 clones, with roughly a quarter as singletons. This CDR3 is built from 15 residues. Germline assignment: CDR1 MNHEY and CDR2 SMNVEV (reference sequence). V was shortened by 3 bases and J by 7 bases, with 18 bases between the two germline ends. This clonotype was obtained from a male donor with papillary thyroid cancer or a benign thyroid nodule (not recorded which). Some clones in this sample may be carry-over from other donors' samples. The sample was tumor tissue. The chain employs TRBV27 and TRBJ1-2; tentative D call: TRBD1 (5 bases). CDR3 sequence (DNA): TGTGCCAGCAGTTTCCAAGGTACAGGCGGCATTGGCTACACCTTC. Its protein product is CASSFQGTGGIGYTF.